Listed below are T cell receptor beta chains from one sample, sequenced in a study of immune evolution from preneoplasia to lung adenocarcinoma. TCRdb's table, derived via immunoSEQ multiplex PCR, lists solely in-frame clones and lacks some. The sample includes 8,000 or so clones, about 78% of them seen just once. Sequenced material: FFPE minimally invasive lung adenocarcinoma tissue. These receptors were collected from an older donor with lung adenocarcinoma. Each CDR3 is given with its conserved first and last residue. Each record gives: clone size, J gene, D gene, V gene, CDR3 protein, CDR3 DNA. D genes are given only for firm matches. Clone size is not always given. Where it is, it says once, few, many or a class for expanded clones.

>NA|TRBJ1-4|NA|TRBV9
CASSVGWSGLSNEKLFF
TGTGCCAGTAGCGTAGGTTGGAGTGGTTTATCGAATGAAAAACTGTTTTTT
>NA|TRBJ2-3|TRBD2|TRBV2
CAQMGTTTDTQYF
TGTGCCCAAATGGGGACTACCACAGATACGCAGTATTTT
>NA|TRBJ1-4|NA|TRBV6-1
CASSEALGSGPNEKLFF
TGTGCCAGCAGTGAAGCGTTGGGGAGCGGGCCTAATGAAAAACTGTTTTTT
>NA|TRBJ2-2|NA|TRBV30
CAWSAYNTGELFF
TGTGCCTGGAGTGCCTACAACACCGGGGAGCTGTTTTTT
>NA|TRBJ2-7|NA|TRBV10-3
CASQGTTYEQYF
TGTGCCAGCCAGGGGACAACCTACGAGCAGTACTTC
>NA|TRBJ1-3|NA|TRBV27
CASSLRGAGNTIYF
TGTGCCAGCAGTTTGAGGGGAGCTGGAAACACCATATATTTT
>NA|TRBJ2-1|NA|TRBV29-1
CSVEILSGLASNEQFF
TGCAGCGTTGAAATATTGTCGGGACTCGCTAGCAATGAGCAGTTCTTC
>few|TRBJ1-1|NA|TRBV5-8
CASRPGRERSTEAFF
TGTGCCAGCCGCCCGGGGAGGGAGCGAAGCACTGAAGCTTTCTTT
>NA|TRBJ1-4|TRBD1|TRBV11-2
CASSSRGTVGEKLFF
TGTGCCAGCAGCTCTAGGGGGACAGTGGGTGAAAAACTGTTTTTT
>NA|TRBJ2-5|TRBD1|TRBV11-3
CASSKQGEETQYF
TGTGCCAGCAGCAAACAGGGGGAAGAGACCCAGTACTTC
>NA|TRBJ2-7|NA|TRBV18
CASSPSLSLEQYF
TGTGCCAGCTCACCGAGCCTCAGTTTAGAGCAGTACTTC
>NA|TRBJ2-2|TRBD2|TRBV7-9
CASSSGLAGASGELFF
TGTGCCAGCAGCTCAGGACTAGCGGGAGCCAGCGGGGAGCTGTTTTTT
>large|TRBJ1-2|NA|TRBV9
CASSVGSMWDDPYGYTF
TGTGCCAGCAGCGTAGGTTCGATGTGGGATGACCCCTATGGCTACACCTTC
>NA|TRBJ2-7|NA|TRBV6-1
CASSPKPTGEQYF
TGTGCCAGCAGTCCCAAACCCACTGGCGAGCAGTACTTC
>NA|TRBJ2-7|TRBD2|TRBV2
CASRAGSSYEQYF
TGTGCCAGCAGAGCGGGAAGCTCCTACGAGCAGTACTTC